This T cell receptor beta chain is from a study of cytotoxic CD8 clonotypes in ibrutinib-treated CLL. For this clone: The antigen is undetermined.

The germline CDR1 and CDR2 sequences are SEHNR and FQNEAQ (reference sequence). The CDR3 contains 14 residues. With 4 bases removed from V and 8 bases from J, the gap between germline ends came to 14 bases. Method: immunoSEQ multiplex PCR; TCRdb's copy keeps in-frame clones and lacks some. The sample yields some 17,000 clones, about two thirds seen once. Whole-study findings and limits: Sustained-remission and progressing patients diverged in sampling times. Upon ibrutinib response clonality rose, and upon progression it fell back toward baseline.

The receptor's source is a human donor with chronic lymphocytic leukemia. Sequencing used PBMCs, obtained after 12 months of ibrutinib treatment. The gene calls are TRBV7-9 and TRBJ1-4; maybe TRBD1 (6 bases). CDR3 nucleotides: TGTGCCAGCAGCTATTCAGGGGCGCGGGAAAAACTGTTTTTT. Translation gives CASSYSGAREKLFF. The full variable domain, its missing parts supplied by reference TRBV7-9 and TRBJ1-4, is DTGVSQNPRHKITKRGQNVTFRCDPISEHNRLYWYRQTLGQGPEFLTYFQNEAQLEKSRLLSDRFSAERPKGSFSTLEIQRTEQGDSAMYLCASSYSGAREKLFFGSGTQLSVL.